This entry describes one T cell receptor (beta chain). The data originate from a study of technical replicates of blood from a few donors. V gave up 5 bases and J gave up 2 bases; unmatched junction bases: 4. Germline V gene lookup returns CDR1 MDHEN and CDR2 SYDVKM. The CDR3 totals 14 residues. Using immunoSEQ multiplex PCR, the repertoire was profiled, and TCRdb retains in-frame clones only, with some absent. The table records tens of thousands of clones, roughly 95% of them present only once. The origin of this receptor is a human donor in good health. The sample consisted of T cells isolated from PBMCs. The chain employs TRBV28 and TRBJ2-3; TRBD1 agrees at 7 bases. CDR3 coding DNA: TGTGCCAGCAGTCCGGGGACAGTCACAGATACGCAGTATTTT. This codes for CASSPGTVTDTQYF.